This passage covers 22 T cell receptor beta chains from one sample sequenced in a study of cytomegalovirus exposure and HLA in healthy donors. In the PCR, 60 Vbeta and 13 Jbeta primers were used. Method: immunoSEQ multiplex PCR; TCRdb's copy keeps in-frame clones and lacks some. The repertoire holds 95,000 to 110,000 clones, with approximately 66% as singletons. Material for sequencing was PBMCs. The receptors stem from a woman in her fifties or sixties in good health and CMV-seronegative.

The chain joins TRBV19 to TRBJ2-5; TRBD2 matches at 11 bases. CDR3 length: 17 amino acids. Germline loops: CDR1 LNHDA, CDR2 SQIVND (reference sequence). V was pared by 5 bases and J by 3 bases, with 11 bases of the junction left unmatched. The CDR3 DNA is TGTGCCAGTAGTCCCATGGCCCTAGCGGGGGGCGAAGAGACCCAGTACTTC. This sequence encodes CASSPMALAGGEETQYF. Full variable domain (missing parts from reference TRBV19 and TRBJ2-5): DGGITQSPKYLFRKEGQNVTLSCEQNLNHDAMYWYRQDPGQGLRLIYYSQIVNDFQKGDIAEGYSVSREKKESFPLTVTSAQKNPTAFYLCASSPMALAGGEETQYFGPGTRLLVL.

This clone has just a few counts. This rearrangement joins TRBV11-3 to TRBJ2-7; the D is unclear. CDR1 is SGHNT and CDR2 is YENEEA in the germline V gene. This CDR3 comprises 11 residues. The V end was cut by 4 bases, the J end by 3 bases, with 4 bases between. This chain's CDR3 is CASSSNYEQYF. CDR3 bases: TGTGCCAGCAGCTCCAACTACGAGCAGTACTTC.

The chain combines TRBV5-4 with TRBJ2-5; D gene ambiguous. The J call may be mistaken, given a closer DNA end match to TRBJ2-7. Germline V CDR1 and CDR2: SGHNT, YYREEE (reference sequence). The CDR3 is made up of 12 amino acids. CDR3 in amino acids: CASSHPPYEQYF. CDR3 DNA sequence: TGTGCCAGCAGCCACCCCCCCTACGAGCAGTACTTC.

The rearrangement uses TRBV5-5 and TRBJ2-3; D remains ambiguous. V lost 2 bases, J lost 4 bases, and 11 bases lay in between. The CDR3 has 14 amino acids. The germline V gene has CDR1 SGHKS and CDR2 YYEKEE (reference sequence). The CDR3 DNA is TGTGCCAGCAGCTTATCGGAGAACCCAGATACGCAGTATTTT. Amino acids: CASSLSENPDTQYF.

A few counts support this clone. This chain joins TRBV30 and TRBJ1-1; unclear D gene. The germline V gene has CDR1 GTSNPN and CDR2 SVGIG (reference sequence). Deletions cut 8 bases from V and 3 bases from J, with 22 bases between. The CDR3 is 15 amino acids. The CDR3 DNA sequence: TGTGCCCGAACCTCTCTAACAGCGGCGGACACTGAAGCTTTCTTT. The encoded protein is CARTSLTAADTEAFF.

J is TRBJ2-2 and V is TRBV10-1; no definite D call. CDR3 length equals 14 residues. Germline values: CDR1 WNHNN, CDR2 SYGVQD (reference sequence). V lost 0 bases and J lost 4, with 6 bases in between. The CDR3 DNA is TGCGCCAGCAGTGAGTCGGTAGCCACCGGGGAGCTGTTTTTT. Its protein is CASSESVATGELFF.

This clone was counted only a few times. This CDR3 reads CASSLGRGRDYGYTF. CDR3 coding DNA: TGTGCCAGCAGCTTAGGAAGGGGAAGGGACTATGGCTACACCTTC. The chain employs TRBV7-6 and TRBJ1-2, with D possibly TRBD1 on 5 matching bases. The CDR3 runs to 15 residues. Germline loops: CDR1 SGHVS, CDR2 FNYEAQ. V dropped 1 base and J dropped 3 bases, with 12 bases sitting between them.

J is TRBJ2-7 and V is TRBV7-2; 10 bases are a match to TRBD2. The CDR3 sequence is 15 residues long. Germline V gene lookup returns CDR1 SGHTA and CDR2 FQGNSA. After removal of 2 bases from V and 3 bases from J, the junction contained 4 bases not matched to a gene. The CDR3: CASSLNPSGSYEQYF. As DNA, the CDR3 is TGTGCCAGCAGCTTAAACCCTAGCGGGAGCTACGAGCAGTACTTC. Complete variable domain (other parts from reference TRBV7-2 and TRBJ2-7): GAGVSQSPSNKVTEKGKDVELRCDPISGHTALYWYRQSLGQGLEFLIYFQGNSAPDKSGLPSDRFSAERTGGSVSTLTIQRTQQEDSAVYLCASSLNPSGSYEQYFGPGTRLTVT.

V is TRBV4-1 and J is TRBJ1-2; TRBD1 matches at 7 bases. This CDR3 is 15 amino acids long. V lost 4 bases to trimming and J lost 4 bases; unmatched junction nucleotides: 9. Germline CDR1 is MGHRA and CDR2 is YSYEKL. CDR3 nucleotide sequence: TGCGCCAGCAGCCTTCAGGGGGGCGCGGGCTATGGCTACACCTTC. It encodes CASSLQGGAGYGYTF.

The chain couples TRBV5-1 to TRBJ2-3, with 7 bases aligning to TRBD1. From germline, CDR1 is SGHRS and CDR2 YFSETQ. J lost 2 bases, V lost 4 bases, and 4 bases had no gene match. CDR3 size: 14 residues. The CDR3 sequence: CASSHGTATDTQYF. The CDR3 DNA is TGCGCCAGCAGCCACGGGACAGCCACAGATACGCAGTATTTT. Supplemented by reference TRBV5-1 and TRBJ2-3, the full variable domain reads KAGVTQTPRYLIKTRGQQVTLSCSPISGHRSVSWYQQTPGQGLQFLFEYFSETQRNKGNFPGRFSGRQFSNSRSEMNVSTLELGDSALYLCASSHGTATDTQYFGPGTRLTVL.

J is TRBJ1-4 and V is TRBV7-9; weak D call: TRBD1 (5 bases). The ends were cut back, 4 bases at V and 4 bases at J, with 10 bases in the middle. The CDR3 sequence is 14 residues long. The germline V gene encodes CDR1 SEHNR and CDR2 FQNEAQ (reference sequence). The CDR3 DNA sequence: TGTGCCAGCAGCTGGGGGGTAAATAATGAAAAACTGTTTTTT. Translating it yields CASSWGVNNEKLFF.

This clone came up once. The CDR3 is CASRQLSGYNEQFF. The DNA of the CDR3 is TGTGCCAGCAGGCAACTTTCGGGATACAATGAGCAGTTCTTC. This chain connects TRBV7-9 to TRBJ2-1; D perhaps matches TRBD2 (5 bases). V dropped 6 bases and J dropped 4 bases, with 13 bases sitting between them. CDR3 length: 14 amino acids. Germline-derived CDR1 and CDR2 are SEHNR and FQNEAQ (reference sequence).

The J gene is TRBJ2-1, the V gene TRBV15; D gene ambiguous. V was shortened by 0 bases and J by 7 bases, with 4 bases between the two germline ends. Germline V CDR1 and CDR2: LNHNV, YYDKDF (reference sequence). The CDR3 totals 12 residues. This CDR3 reads CATSRDRNEQFF. CDR3 DNA sequence: TGTGCCACCAGCAGAGATCGGAATGAGCAGTTCTTC. Looking up the rest from reference TRBV15 and TRBJ2-1 gives the full variable domain: DAMVIQNPRYQVTQFGKPVTLSCSQTLNHNVMYWYQQKSSQAPKLLFHYYDKDFNNEADTPDNFQSRRPNTSFCFLDIRSPGLGDTAMYLCATSRDRNEQFFGPGTRLTVL.

The chain uses TRBV5-4 and TRBJ1-2; 9 bases match TRBD1. The CDR3 spans 13 residues. Germline assignment: CDR1 SGHNT and CDR2 YYREEE (reference sequence). V dropped 6 bases and J dropped 7; count of bases not matched to a gene: 7. CDR3 DNA sequence: TGTGCCAGCACCTCGGGGACAGGGTTTGGCTACACCTTC. It codes for CASTSGTGFGYTF.

A few counts support this clone. The J gene is TRBJ2-6, the V gene TRBV27; D gene unclear. The CDR3 sequence is 17 residues long. Looked up from germline, CDR1 is MNHEY and CDR2 is SMNVEV (reference sequence). The V end lost 2 bases, the J end lost 0 bases, and 11 bases lay between the germline ends. In nucleotides, the CDR3 is TGTGCCAGCAGTTTAGGCGGAGAGGTCTCTGGGGCCAACGTCCTGACTTTC. This translates into CASSLGGEVSGANVLTF.

This chain joins TRBV29-1 and TRBJ2-6, with 7 bases aligning to TRBD1. V gave up 4 bases and J gave up 0 bases; unmatched junction bases: 15. This CDR3 spans 19 amino acids. In germline, CDR1 is SQVTM, CDR2 ANQGSEA. The CDR3 protein is CSVVGTVWGLGSGANVLTF. CDR3 DNA: TGCAGCGTTGTCGGGACAGTCTGGGGGTTAGGCTCTGGGGCCAACGTCCTGACTTTC.

The CDR3 region has the DNA TGTGCCAGCTCATTGCAAACAGGGATGGCCTCTGGAAACACCATATATTTT. Residues: CASSLQTGMASGNTIYF. The chain has TRBV18 and TRBJ1-3; tentative D call: TRBD1 (6 bases). The CDR3 consists of 17 residues. CDR1 KGHSH and CDR2 LQKENI come from the germline V gene. V lost 5 bases and J 0 bases, leaving 17 bases between the germline ends.

V usage is TRBV7-3 and J usage is TRBJ2-2; 10 bases are shared with TRBD1. The V segment lost 4 bases and the J segment 6 bases; nucleotides outside the gene matches: 5. Germline V gene sequence: CDR1 SGHTA, CDR2 FQGTGA. The CDR3 extends over 15 amino acids. The CDR3 loop is CASSSGTGVSGELFF. For the CDR3, the DNA is TGTGCCAGCAGCTCCGGGACAGGGGTTTCCGGGGAGCTGTTTTTT.

The chain recombines TRBV2 with TRBJ1-2; 7 bases map to TRBD1. The CDR3 runs to 14 residues. Looked up from germline, CDR1 is SNHLY and CDR2 is FYNNEI. Trimming cost V 4 bases and J 7 bases; bases outside gene matches: 9. CDR3 amino acids: CASSGTGPPGGYTF. CDR3 sequence (DNA): TGTGCCAGCAGTGGGACAGGCCCCCCGGGTGGCTACACCTTC.

V usage is TRBV7-3 and J usage is TRBJ2-3, with a tentative D call TRBD1 (6 bases). The CDR3 extends over 14 amino acids. The germline gives CDR1 SGHTA, CDR2 FQGTGA. Trimming left V 5 bases short and J 0 bases short, with 9 bases between. CDR3 sequence reads: CASSPTGSTDTQYF. In DNA form, the CDR3 reads TGTGCCAGCAGCCCTACAGGGAGCACAGATACGCAGTATTTT. Together with reference TRBV7-3 and TRBJ2-3, the CDR3 gives the full variable domain: GAGVSQTPSNKVTEKGKYVELRCDPISGHTALYWYRQSLGQGPEFLIYFQGTGAADDSGLPNDRFFAVRPEGSVSTLKIQRTERGDSAVYLCASSPTGSTDTQYFGPGTRLTVL.

V and J are TRBV19 and TRBJ1-5; weak D call: TRBD1 (5 bases). Germline assignment: CDR1 LNHDA and CDR2 SQIVND (reference sequence). The CDR3 is made up of 16 amino acids. The V and J ends lost 9 bases and 4 bases respectively, with 22 bases between them. The chain's CDR3 is CASGPPGRVGNQPQHF. In nucleotides, the CDR3 is TGTGCCAGCGGCCCCCCAGGGAGGGTTGGAAATCAGCCCCAGCATTTT.

This sequence joins TRBV6-1 and TRBJ1-3; D is unresolved. V dropped 8 bases and J dropped 4 bases, with 12 bases sitting between them. CDR1 MNHNS and CDR2 SASEGT come from the germline V gene. The CDR3 is 13 residues long. The CDR3 coding sequence is TGTGCCAGCGGACTAGCGGGAGGAAACACCATATATTTT. Encoded protein: CASGLAGGNTIYF.